This passage covers 5 T cell receptor beta chains from one sample sequenced in a study of blood T cell repertoires in COVID-19. Libraries were prepared by immunoSEQ multiplex PCR; TCRdb keeps only in-frame clonotypes and omits some of them. The table records about 45,000 clones, around 83% of them present only once. Sequencing input: peripheral blood. The receptors stem from a woman of 80 years or more with acute or convalescent COVID-19.

The genes are TRBV29-1 and TRBJ1-1, with 7 bases that match TRBD1. Germline assignment: CDR1 SQVTM and CDR2 ANQGSEA. The CDR3 has 12 residues. The V segment lost 5 bases and the J segment 4 bases; nucleotides outside the gene matches: 4. CDR3 amino acids: CSVIQGSTEAFF. In DNA, the CDR3 is TGCAGCGTTATACAGGGGAGCACTGAAGCTTTCTTT. Filled out from reference TRBV29-1 and TRBJ1-1, the complete variable domain reads SAVISQKPSRDICQRGTSLTIQCQVDSQVTMMFWYRQQPGQSLTLIATANQGSEATYESGFVIDKFPISRPNLTFSTLTVSNMSPEDSSIYLCSVIQGSTEAFFGQGTRLTVV.

This clone appeared a single time. The rearrangement joins TRBV19 to TRBJ1-6; the D gene is possibly TRBD1 (5 bases). There are 17 residues in the CDR3. Germline V gene lookup returns CDR1 LNHDA and CDR2 SQIVND (reference sequence). V lost 1 base, J lost 5 bases, and 15 bases lay in between. The CDR3: CASSIATAKWDNSPLHF. The CDR3 DNA reads as TGTGCCAGTAGTATAGCGACAGCCAAGTGGGATAATTCACCCCTCCACTTT.

By frequency in the sample, this clone is medium-sized. The chain recombines TRBV3-1 (or the pseudogene TRBV3-2) with TRBJ1-5, with a tentative D call TRBD1 (5 bases). Germline values: CDR1 LGHDT, CDR2 YNNKEL (reference sequence). The CDR3 is 12 amino acids. V was trimmed by 4 bases and J by 7 bases, leaving 8 bases between them. CDR3 protein: CASSPGHQPQHF. CDR3 sequence (DNA): TGTGCCAGCAGCCCCGGACACCAGCCCCAGCATTTT.

This clone was observed a single time. The chain links TRBV4-1 to TRBJ1-4; 7 bases line up with TRBD1. CDR1 is MGHRA and CDR2 is YSYEKL in the germline V gene. The J segment lost 7 bases and the V segment lost 0 bases, leaving 5 bases of the junction unmatched. The CDR3 totals 15 residues. The CDR3 sequence is CASSQDHDRVEKLFF. The CDR3, as DNA: TGCGCCAGCAGCCAAGATCACGACAGGGTTGAAAAACTGTTTTTT.

The chain is built from TRBV6-4 and TRBJ1-1, with TRBD1 matching over 7 bases. Trimming at V came to 6 bases and at J to 2 bases, leaving 6 bases not matched to a gene. This CDR3 region has 14 residues. The germline V gene has CDR1 MRHNA and CDR2 SNTAGT. The CDR3 region has the DNA TGTGCCAGCAGACCCGGACAGGCAAACACTGAAGCTTTCTTT. Translated: CASRPGQANTEAFF.